Below, 20 T cell receptor beta chains from the same sample are listed, as sequenced in a study of cytomegalovirus exposure and HLA in healthy donors. Generated by immunoSEQ multiplex PCR, the TCRdb table keeps only in-frame clones and is missing some. The sample carries tens of thousands of clones, around 90% recorded once. The sample taken for sequencing was PBMCs. The receptors were sampled from a man aged 18 to 30 in good health and CMV-seronegative.

The genes are TRBV11-1 and TRBJ2-2, with D perhaps TRBD2 (6 bases). V lost 4 bases, J lost 6 bases, and 15 bases lay in between. Germline loops: CDR1 SGHAT, CDR2 FQDESV (reference sequence). The CDR3 is 15 amino acids. CDR3 DNA: TGTGCCAGCAGCTCCGGGACTTGGGGTCCCGGGGAGCTGTTTTTT. It encodes CASSSGTWGPGELFF. Based on the CDR3 plus reference TRBV11-1 and TRBJ2-2, the full variable domain is EAEVAQSPRYKITEKSQAVAFWCDPISGHATLYWYRQILGQGPELLVQFQDESVVDDSQLPKDRFSAERLKGVDSTLKIQPAELGDSAMYLCASSSGTWGPGELFFGEGSRLTVL.

This clone has a handful of counts. The genes are TRBV7-8 and TRBJ1-1; possible D gene TRBD1, 5 bases. Germline values: CDR1 SGHVS, CDR2 FQNEAQ. The CDR3 is 12 residues long. V lost 3 bases and J 10 bases, leaving 12 bases between the germline ends. This chain's CDR3 is CASSLVRGSAFF. The CDR3, as DNA: TGTGCCAGCAGCTTGGTGCGGGGCTCAGCTTTCTTT. The whole variable domain, remainder taken from reference TRBV7-8 and TRBJ1-1, is GAGVSQSPRYKVAKRGQDVALRCDPISGHVSLFWYQQALGQGPEFLTYFQNEAQLDKSGLPSDRFFAERPEGSVSTLKIQRTQQEDSAVYLCASSLVRGSAFFGQGTRLTVV.

The chain couples TRBV27 to TRBJ2-1, with 10 bases aligning to TRBD1. J lost 6 bases, V lost 3 bases, and 2 bases had no gene match. The CDR3 runs to 14 residues. Germline lookup yields CDR1 MNHEY and CDR2 SMNVEV (reference sequence). CDR3 nucleotide sequence: TGTGCCAGCAGTTTTGGGACAGGGGCCAATGAGCAGTTCTTC. Protein: CASSFGTGANEQFF.

The chain recombines TRBV11-2 with TRBJ1-2, with a weak D call TRBD1 (6 bases). Trimming removed 5 bases at V and 4 bases at J, with 20 bases between. The CDR3 spans 16 residues. The germline V gene encodes CDR1 SGHAT and CDR2 FQNNGV. The CDR3 region has the DNA TGTGCCAGCAGCCCCATGGGTCAGGGGCTGGCCTATGGCTACACCTTC. It codes for CASSPMGQGLAYGYTF.

The sample holds a few counts of this clone. The CDR3, as DNA: TGCAGCGTTGAAGATGGAGCGACAGGGGGCAATCAGCCCCAGCATTTT. Translated: CSVEDGATGGNQPQHF. This chain uses TRBV29-1 with TRBJ1-5; 8 nucleotides agree with TRBD1. Germline trimming cut 0 bases from V and 2 bases from J; bases unmatched to any gene: 6. The CDR3 sequence is 16 residues long. The germline V gene has CDR1 SQVTM and CDR2 ANQGSEA. Looking up the rest from reference TRBV29-1 and TRBJ1-5 gives the full variable domain: SAVISQKPSRDICQRGTSLTIQCQVDSQVTMMFWYRQQPGQSLTLIATANQGSEATYESGFVIDKFPISRPNLTFSTLTVSNMSPEDSSIYLCSVEDGATGGNQPQHFGDGTRLSIL.

The J gene is TRBJ2-3, the V gene TRBV7-3; TRBD2 aligns across 7 bases. The CDR3 runs 17 residues. The junction had 12 bases not matched to a gene; V was cut back by 3 bases and J by 3 bases. Germline assignment: CDR1 SGHTA and CDR2 FQGTGA. The CDR3 nucleotides read TGTGCCAGCAGCTTTATGGGTAGCGGGTCCGGGACAGATACGCAGTATTTT. This translates into CASSFMGSGSGTDTQYF. The full variable domain, its missing parts supplied by reference TRBV7-3 and TRBJ2-3, is GAGVSQTPSNKVTEKGKYVELRCDPISGHTALYWYRQSLGQGPEFLIYFQGTGAADDSGLPNDRFFAVRPEGSVSTLKIQRTERGDSAVYLCASSFMGSGSGTDTQYFGPGTRLTVL.

V and J are TRBV9 and TRBJ2-7, with 10 bases aligning to TRBD1. This CDR3 is built from 15 residues. V trimming: 0 bases; J trimming: 6 bases; junction bases outside the gene matches: 6. CDR1 and CDR2 from the germline V gene are SGDLS and YYNGEE. DNA for the CDR3: TGTGCCAGCAGCGTAGCGGGACAGGGGTCCCTCGAGCAGTACTTC. This codes for CASSVAGQGSLEQYF.

V usage is TRBV4-3 and J usage is TRBJ1-2; tentative D call: TRBD1 (6 bases). Germline CDR1 is LGHNA and CDR2 is YSLEER. The V end was cut by 0 bases, the J end by 3 bases, with 17 bases between. This CDR3 comprises 17 residues. This CDR3 is CASSQDAGAGDYYGYTF. In DNA, the CDR3 is TGCGCCAGCAGCCAAGATGCGGGGGCAGGGGACTACTATGGCTACACCTTC.

V is TRBV7-2 and J is TRBJ2-1, with TRBD2 identical over 9 bases. This CDR3 spans 16 amino acids. The V segment lost 6 bases and the J segment 1 base; nucleotides outside the gene matches: 7. Germline assignment: CDR1 SGHTA and CDR2 FQGNSA. CDR3 sequence reads: CASSSLAGLSYNEQFF. The CDR3, as DNA: TGTGCCAGCAGTTCACTAGCGGGCCTATCCTACAATGAGCAGTTCTTC.

The chain recombines TRBV10-3 with TRBJ2-7; D is unresolved. V shed 0 bases and J shed 7 bases, with 7 bases lying between them. This CDR3 has 12 residues. The germline V gene encodes CDR1 ENHRY and CDR2 SYGVKD. Written as DNA, the CDR3 is TGTGCCATCAGTGAGTCTCCGTCGGAGCAGTACTTC. Residues: CAISESPSEQYF.

The chain joins TRBV19 to TRBJ1-5; 9 positions agree with TRBD1. Germline V gives CDR1 LNHDA, CDR2 SQIVND (reference sequence). The CDR3 is made up of 14 amino acids. J lost 4 bases, V lost 3 bases, and 1 base had no gene match. The CDR3: CASSIGTGNQPQHF. The CDR3 DNA reads TGTGCCAGTAGTATTGGGACAGGGAATCAGCCCCAGCATTTT. The variable domain in full, with the rest retrieved from reference TRBV19 and TRBJ1-5, is DGGITQSPKYLFRKEGQNVTLSCEQNLNHDAMYWYRQDPGQGLRLIYYSQIVNDFQKGDIAEGYSVSREKKESFPLTVTSAQKNPTAFYLCASSIGTGNQPQHFGDGTRLSIL.

This clone appeared a few times. The CDR3: CASSSTGGQGGYTF. As DNA, the CDR3 is TGTGCCAGCAGTTCAACGGGGGGGCAAGGAGGCTACACCTTC. The chain couples TRBV7-3 to TRBJ1-2; possibly TRBD1 for D (6 bases). This CDR3 contains 14 residues. The germline V and J ends were trimmed by 6 bases and 8 bases, with 19 bases remaining between them. In germline, CDR1 is SGHTA, CDR2 FQGTGA.

This chain connects TRBV7-3 to TRBJ2-5, with D possibly TRBD2 on 5 matching bases. The CDR3 has 13 residues. Trimming stripped 5 bases from V and 5 bases from J, with 12 bases between. In germline, CDR1 is SGHTA, CDR2 FQGTGA. In DNA, the CDR3 is TGTGCCAGCAGCCCGGACTCCCTGGAGACCCAGTACTTC. Amino acid sequence: CASSPDSLETQYF.

V gene TRBV28 combines with J gene TRBJ1-5, with 7 bases that match TRBD1. Trimming took 7 bases from V and 6 from J; bases not matched to a gene: 6. Germline-derived CDR1 and CDR2 are MDHEN and SYDVKM. The CDR3 runs 13 residues. CDR3 loop: CASIGRGSQPQHF. The CDR3 DNA sequence: TGTGCCAGCATTGGCAGGGGGTCTCAGCCCCAGCATTTT.

V usage is TRBV6-6 and J usage is TRBJ2-3, with 9 bases matching TRBD2. The CDR3 consists of 14 residues. V trimming: 6 bases; J trimming: 6 bases; junction bases outside the gene matches: 7. Germline V gene lookup returns CDR1 MNHNY and CDR2 SVGAGI (reference sequence). The CDR3 loop reads CASRTSGRSDTQYF. The CDR3 DNA follows: TGTGCCAGCAGGACTAGCGGCCGTTCGGATACGCAGTATTTT.

This rearrangement joins TRBV18 to TRBJ1-1; TRBD1 might be the D (5 bases). The CDR3 contains 15 residues. Between the trimmed V and J ends, which lost 3 bases and 0 bases, there was a span of 11 bases. CDR1 KGHSH and CDR2 LQKENI come from the germline V gene. The CDR3 protein is CASSPLGDLNTEAFF. In nucleotides, the CDR3 is TGTGCCAGCTCACCTTTAGGGGACTTGAACACTGAAGCTTTCTTT. Combining the CDR3 with reference TRBV18 and TRBJ1-1 gives the whole variable domain NAGVMQNPRHLVRRRGQEARLRCSPMKGHSHVYWYRQLPEEGLKFMVYLQKENIIDESGMPKERFSAEFPKEGPSILRIQQVVRGDSAAYFCASSPLGDLNTEAFFGQGTRLTVV.

This chain links TRBV6-6 with TRBJ2-7, with 8 nucleotides matching TRBD2. The V gene's germline CDR1 is MNHNY and CDR2 SVGAGI (reference sequence). The CDR3 covers 15 residues. J was trimmed by 2 bases and V by 2 bases; bases with no gene match: 5. CDR3 residues: CASSYETSAAYEQYF. CDR3 in DNA: TGTGCCAGCAGTTACGAGACTAGCGCAGCCTACGAGCAGTACTTC.

V and J are TRBV5-4 and TRBJ2-3; 13 nucleotides align to TRBD2. V lost 0 bases and J lost 7; bases outside the gene matches: 5. The CDR3 extends over 16 amino acids. In germline, CDR1 is SGHNT, CDR2 YYREEE (reference sequence). The CDR3 sequence: CASSLGGTSGIHTQYF. CDR3 bases: TGTGCCAGCAGCTTGGGGGGGACTAGCGGGATTCATACGCAGTATTTT.

The chain carries TRBV19 and TRBJ1-5; 11 bases are shared with TRBD1. Germline loops: CDR1 LNHDA, CDR2 SQIVND (reference sequence). V was pared by 9 bases and J by 2 bases, with 9 bases of the junction left unmatched. The CDR3 covers 16 residues. The CDR3 nucleotides are TGTGCCAGCTCCCGGGACAGGGGGGGAGGCAATCAGCCCCAGCATTTT. This translates into CASSRDRGGGNQPQHF. Full variable domain (remainder filled in from reference TRBV19 and TRBJ1-5): DGGITQSPKYLFRKEGQNVTLSCEQNLNHDAMYWYRQDPGQGLRLIYYSQIVNDFQKGDIAEGYSVSREKKESFPLTVTSAQKNPTAFYLCASSRDRGGGNQPQHFGDGTRLSIL.

V is TRBV7-9 and J is TRBJ2-4; 9 bases are shared with TRBD2. V dropped 4 bases and J dropped 0; count of bases not matched to a gene: 7. This CDR3 contains 17 residues. The germline V gene encodes CDR1 SEHNR and CDR2 FQNEAQ (reference sequence). CDR3 loop: CASSSLAGPLAKNIQYF. The CDR3 region has the DNA TGTGCCAGCAGCTCACTAGCGGGTCCACTAGCCAAAAACATTCAGTACTTC.